The 15 T cell receptor beta chains below come from one sample, sequenced in a study of technical replicates of blood from several donors. Libraries were prepared by immunoSEQ multiplex PCR; TCRdb keeps only in-frame clonotypes and omits some of them. Here the sample spans about 76,000 clones, 85% to 95% being singletons. The sample comprised T cells isolated from PBMCs. The receptors come from a human donor in good health.

The chain employs TRBV30 and TRBJ1-5; 7 bases are shared with TRBD1. The CDR3 runs to 14 residues. Germline values: CDR1 GTSNPN, CDR2 SVGIG (reference sequence). Trimming at V came to 4 bases and at J to 0 bases, leaving 3 bases not matched to a gene. The CDR3 coding sequence is TGTGCCTGGAATACAGGGGATAGCAATCAGCCCCAGCATTTT. Translation: CAWNTGDSNQPQHF.

This chain joins TRBV7-3 and TRBJ2-5, with 10 bases identical to TRBD2. This CDR3 spans 13 amino acids. Trimming removed 3 bases from V and 5 bases from J; junction bases left unmatched: 0. CDR1 is SGHTA, CDR2 FQGTGA, per germline. CDR3 residues: CASSLTSGETQYF. CDR3 in DNA: TGTGCCAGCAGCTTGACTAGCGGGGAGACCCAGTACTTC. Full variable domain (remainder filled in from reference TRBV7-3 and TRBJ2-5): GAGVSQTPSNKVTEKGKYVELRCDPISGHTALYWYRQSLGQGPEFLIYFQGTGAADDSGLPNDRFFAVRPEGSVSTLKIQRTERGDSAVYLCASSLTSGETQYFGPGTRLLVL.

The gene calls are TRBV6-6 and TRBJ2-1; 8 positions match TRBD2. V dropped 6 bases and J dropped 6; count of bases not matched to a gene: 10. The CDR3 has 15 amino acids. Germline CDR1 reads MNHNY; CDR2 reads SVGAGI (reference sequence). The CDR3 sequence: CASSPAREALNEQFF. The CDR3 region has the DNA TGTGCCAGCAGCCCCGCGCGGGAGGCCCTCAATGAGCAGTTCTTC.

The table lists this clone with a count of one. The rearrangement joins TRBV27 to TRBJ2-1, with 13 bases matching TRBD2. The germline V gene encodes CDR1 MNHEY and CDR2 SMNVEV (reference sequence). V shed 8 bases, J shed 8 bases, and the junction held 6 bases outside the gene matches. The CDR3 runs 14 residues. CDR3 sequence: CASGTSGRVDEQFF. The CDR3 coding sequence is TGTGCCAGCGGTACTAGCGGGAGGGTCGATGAGCAGTTCTTC.

This rearrangement joins TRBV14 to TRBJ1-1; perhaps TRBD1 as D (5 bases). The V gene's germline CDR1 is SGHDN and CDR2 FVKESK. V was trimmed by 5 bases and J by 1 base, leaving 8 bases between them. CDR3 length: 13 amino acids. This chain's CDR3 is CASSSGQNTEAFF. CDR3 in DNA: TGTGCCAGCAGCTCAGGACAGAACACTGAAGCTTTCTTT.

This rearrangement joins TRBV6-1 to TRBJ2-7; D perhaps matches TRBD2 (6 bases). Trimming took off 10 bases at V and 4 bases at J, with 20 bases between the two ends. Germline V gene lookup returns CDR1 MNHNS and CDR2 SASEGT. The CDR3 sequence is 14 residues long. CDR3 amino acids: CAIQSGFRFYEQYF. The CDR3 coding sequence is TGTGCCATACAGAGCGGGTTTCGATTTTACGAGCAGTACTTC.

The rearrangement links TRBV29-1 to TRBJ1-3, with D maybe TRBD1 (5 bases). Trimming took 4 bases from V and 0 from J, leaving 7 bases between them. Germline lookup yields CDR1 SQVTM and CDR2 ANQGSEA. This CDR3 has 13 residues. DNA of the CDR3: TGCAGCGTTGGTGGGGCCTCTGGAAACACCATATATTTT. It translates to CSVGGASGNTIYF.

The rearrangement joins TRBV6-6 to TRBJ2-7, with D uncertain. The length of the CDR3 is 15 residues. V gave up 1 base and J gave up 4 bases, with 14 bases separating them. Germline assignment: CDR1 MNHNY and CDR2 SVGAGI (reference sequence). Here the CDR3 DNA reads TGTGCCAGCAGTTACTTAGCAGATAATGGGTACGAGCAGTACTTC. Amino acids: CASSYLADNGYEQYF.

This sequence joins TRBV12-5 and TRBJ1-1; D not resolved. V dropped 6 bases and J dropped 3 bases, with 11 bases sitting between them. CDR1 and CDR2 from the germline V gene are LGHNT and FRNRAP. The CDR3 extends over 13 amino acids. In DNA, the CDR3 is TGTGCTAGTGGGGGTCAGGAACACACTGAAGCTTTCTTT. Translated: CASGGQEHTEAFF.

This chain joins TRBV18 and TRBJ2-2; D is possibly TRBD2 (6 bases). The CDR3 length is 16 residues. Trimming took 0 bases from V and 5 from J, leaving 13 bases between them. The germline V gene has CDR1 KGHSH and CDR2 LQKENI. This chain's CDR3 is CASSPPGGGTTGELFF. The CDR3, as DNA: TGTGCCAGCTCACCACCGGGCGGAGGGACGACCGGGGAGCTGTTTTTT.

The genes are TRBV5-6 and TRBJ2-1, with 10 bases matching TRBD2. The junction had 5 bases not matched to a gene; V was cut back by 2 bases and J by 6 bases. The germline V gene encodes CDR1 SGHDT and CDR2 YYEEEE. The CDR3 contains 15 residues. The CDR3 loop is CASSLPSGSINEQFF. As DNA, the CDR3 is TGTGCCAGCAGCTTACCTAGCGGGAGTATCAATGAGCAGTTCTTC.

J is TRBJ1-2 and V is TRBV30; D is undetermined. The CDR3 has 13 residues. V was trimmed by 2 bases and J by 8 bases, leaving 15 bases between them. Germline values: CDR1 GTSNPN, CDR2 SVGIG (reference sequence). CDR3 DNA sequence: TGTGCCTGGAGTTTAGGAACGAGCAGGGGCTACACCTTC. This encodes CAWSLGTSRGYTF.

The sample holds one count of this clone. The rearrangement uses TRBV28 and TRBJ2-5; 7 bases are a match to TRBD1. The CDR3 length is 14 residues. With V trimmed by 8 bases and J by 5 bases, 11 bases remained unmatched. The V gene's germline CDR1 is MDHEN and CDR2 SYDVKM. The CDR3 DNA sequence: TGTGCCAGCGGACAACAGGGGTCGGGGGAGACCCAGTACTTC. Its protein product is CASGQQGSGETQYF.

V usage is TRBV4-2 and J usage is TRBJ2-1; the D gene is possibly TRBD1 (5 bases). Trimming took off 1 base at V and 0 bases at J, with 13 bases between the two ends. Looked up from germline, CDR1 is LGHNA and CDR2 is YNFKEQ. This CDR3 has 17 amino acids. The CDR3 DNA is TGTGCCAGCAGCCAAGTAGGTGGGGCAAGCTCCTACAATGAGCAGTTCTTC. It translates to CASSQVGGASSYNEQFF.

The chain recombines TRBV7-2 with TRBJ1-1, with TRBD1 identical over 7 bases. Germline loops: CDR1 SGHTA, CDR2 FQGNSA. Trimming took 2 bases from V and 0 from J; bases not matched to a gene: 0. CDR3 size: 14 residues. This CDR3 reads CASSLQGVNTEAFF. The CDR3 region has the DNA TGTGCCAGCAGCTTACAGGGGGTGAACACTGAAGCTTTCTTT.